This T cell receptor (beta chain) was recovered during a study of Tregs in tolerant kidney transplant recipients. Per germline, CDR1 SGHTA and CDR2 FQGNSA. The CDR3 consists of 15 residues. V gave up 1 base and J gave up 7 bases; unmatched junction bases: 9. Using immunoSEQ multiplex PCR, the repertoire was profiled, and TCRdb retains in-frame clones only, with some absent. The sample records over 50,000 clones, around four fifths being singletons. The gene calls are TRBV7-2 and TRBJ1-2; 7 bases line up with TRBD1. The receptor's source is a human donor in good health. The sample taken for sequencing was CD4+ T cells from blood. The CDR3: CASSLGVQGLGGYTF. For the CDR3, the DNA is TGTGCCAGCAGCTTAGGGGTACAGGGGCTAGGTGGCTACACCTTC.